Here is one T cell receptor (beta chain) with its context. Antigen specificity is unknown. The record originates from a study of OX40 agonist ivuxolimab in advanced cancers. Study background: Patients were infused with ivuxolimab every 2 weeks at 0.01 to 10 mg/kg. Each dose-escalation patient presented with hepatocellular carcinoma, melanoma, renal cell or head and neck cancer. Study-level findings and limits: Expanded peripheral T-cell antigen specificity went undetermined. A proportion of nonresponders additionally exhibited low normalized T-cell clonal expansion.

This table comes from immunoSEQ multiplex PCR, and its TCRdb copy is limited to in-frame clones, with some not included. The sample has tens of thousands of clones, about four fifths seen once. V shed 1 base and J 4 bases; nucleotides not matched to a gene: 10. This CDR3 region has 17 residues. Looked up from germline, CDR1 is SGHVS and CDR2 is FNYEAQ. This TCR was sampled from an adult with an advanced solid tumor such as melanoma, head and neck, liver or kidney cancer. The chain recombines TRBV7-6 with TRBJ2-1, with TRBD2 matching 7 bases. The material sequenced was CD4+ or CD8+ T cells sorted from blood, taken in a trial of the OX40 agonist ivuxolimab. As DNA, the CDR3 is TGTGCCAGCAGCTTAGTTTCGGAACTAGCGCATTACAATGAGCAGTTCTTC. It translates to CASSLVSELAHYNEQFF.